Each of the 27 T cell receptor beta chains below was sequenced from the same sample in a study of blood T cell repertoires in COVID-19. Profiling relied on immunoSEQ multiplex PCR, and the TCRdb table lists in-frame clones only, not all of them. The sample consists of 200,000 to 300,000 clones, approximately 86% of them appearing once. Input material: peripheral blood. The receptor set was obtained from a man of 80 years or more with acute or convalescent COVID-19.

The chain combines TRBV19 with TRBJ2-7; 7 nucleotides line up with TRBD1. CDR1 is LNHDA, CDR2 SQIVND, per germline (reference sequence). This CDR3 has 13 amino acids. The ends lost 3 bases at V and 7 bases at J; junction bases unmatched: 6. The CDR3 region has the DNA TGTGCCAGTAGTATGAGGGACAGAGTGGAGCAGTACTTC. Protein sequence: CASSMRDRVEQYF.

This clone was observed a single time. The chain carries TRBV4-3 and TRBJ2-1; TRBD2 matches at 7 bases. The V gene end was trimmed by 0 bases and the J gene end by 5 bases; junction bases not matched to a gene: 7. CDR3 length: 16 amino acids. Germline loops: CDR1 LGHNA, CDR2 YSLEER. The CDR3 DNA reads TGCGCCAGCAGCCAAGAAGGGCGGGGGATAAACAATGAGCAGTTCTTC. Protein product: CASSQEGRGINNEQFF.

This chain uses TRBV12-3 or TRBV12-4 with TRBJ1-5; weak D call: TRBD1 (5 bases). Trimming removed 5 bases at V and 4 bases at J, with 9 bases between. The CDR3 totals 13 residues. The CDR3 bases are TGTGCCAGCAGTCCTAAGGGGAATCAGCCCCAGCATTTT. Its translation is CASSPKGNQPQHF.

A few counts support this clone. The chain employs TRBV21-1 and TRBJ1-1; the table gives TRBD1 as D, unverified against the DNA. TRBV21-1 has pseudogene status. The CDR3 has 15 amino acids. The CDR3 nucleotides are TGTGCCAGCAGCAAAGTTGAGGAAAGGGGAACTGAAGCTTTCTTT. Protein sequence: CASSKVEERGTEAFF.

This chain links TRBV6-1 with TRBJ2-5; tentatively, D is TRBD2 (6 bases). This CDR3 is 14 amino acids long. Germline V gene sequence: CDR1 MNHNS, CDR2 SASEGT. Trimming stripped 2 bases from V and 5 bases from J, with 12 bases between. CDR3 nucleotide sequence: TGTGCCAGCAGTGAAAGGAGGGCGGCGGAGACCCAGTACTTC. The encoded protein is CASSERRAAETQYF.

This sequence joins TRBV11-2 and TRBJ2-3; 8 bases are shared with TRBD2. In germline, CDR1 is SGHAT, CDR2 FQNNGV. Trimming removed 1 base from V and 0 bases from J; junction bases left unmatched: 3. This CDR3 is 16 amino acids long. CDR3 sequence (DNA): TGTGCCAGCAGCTTAGTTAGCGGGGTTAGCACAGATACGCAGTATTTT. Amino acid sequence: CASSLVSGVSTDTQYF.

The rearrangement links TRBV6-5 to TRBJ2-7, with a tentative D call TRBD2 (6 bases). V lost 9 bases and J 0 bases, leaving 18 bases between the germline ends. This CDR3 spans 15 amino acids. Germline V gives CDR1 MNHEY, CDR2 SVGAGI. This CDR3 is CASSPYSGSSYEQYF. Written as DNA, the CDR3 is TGTGCCAGTTCACCGTATAGCGGAAGCTCCTACGAGCAGTACTTC.

The J gene is TRBJ2-1, the V gene TRBV27, with 9 nucleotides matching TRBD1. CDR3 length equals 15 residues. V shed 3 bases, J shed 7 bases, and the junction held 7 bases outside the gene matches. Germline lookup yields CDR1 MNHEY and CDR2 SMNVEV (reference sequence). CDR3 loop: CASSLGQGALNEQFF. The CDR3 DNA reads as TGTGCCAGCAGTTTGGGACAGGGCGCACTAAATGAGCAGTTCTTC.

The CDR3, as DNA: TGTGCCAGCAGTTACGACAGGGTGGGGAAACTGTTTTTT. This codes for CASSYDRVGKLFF. The chain combines TRBV6-5 with TRBJ1-4, with 7 bases fitting TRBD1. In germline, CDR1 is MNHEY, CDR2 SVGAGI. The ends lost 2 bases at V and 11 bases at J; junction bases unmatched: 5. The CDR3 extends over 13 amino acids.

V is TRBV7-9 and J is TRBJ1-5, with 10 bases that match TRBD1. Germline V lookup: CDR1 SEHNR, CDR2 FQNEAQ (reference sequence). V lost 3 bases, J lost 6 bases, and 2 bases stayed unmatched. This CDR3 is 14 amino acids long. CDR3 DNA: TGTGCCAGCAGCTTGGGACAGGGGTTTCAGCCCCAGCATTTT. Translation: CASSLGQGFQPQHF. The entire variable domain, with the rest obtained from reference TRBV7-9 and TRBJ1-5, is as follows: DTGVSQNPRHKITKRGQNVTFRCDPISEHNRLYWYRQTLGQGPEFLTYFQNEAQLEKSRLLSDRFSAERPKGSFSTLEIQRTEQGDSAMYLCASSLGQGFQPQHFGDGTRLSIL.

The chain joins TRBV7-2 to TRBJ1-5, with a weak D call TRBD1 (6 bases). The CDR3 covers 14 residues. The germline CDR1 and CDR2 sequences are SGHTA and FQGNSA. V lost 1 base and J 9 bases, leaving 13 bases between the germline ends. CDR3 DNA: TGTGCCAGCAGCTTAGACAGGGAGGGGTGGCCCCAGCATTTT. Residues: CASSLDREGWPQHF.

The chain uses TRBV6-5 and TRBJ2-1, with 7 bases that match TRBD2. The germline V gene encodes CDR1 MNHEY and CDR2 SVGAGI. Germline trimming cut 6 bases from V and 6 bases from J; bases unmatched to any gene: 8. The CDR3 covers 14 residues. CDR3 residues: CASRPGLPLNEQFF. The CDR3 bases are TGTGCCAGCAGGCCGGGACTACCTCTCAATGAGCAGTTCTTC.

This chain uses TRBV13 with TRBJ2-5; the match to TRBD2 covers 7 bases. The CDR3 consists of 14 residues. Germline loops: CDR1 PRHDT, CDR2 FYEKMQ (reference sequence). The V and J ends lost 0 bases and 7 bases, in that order; junction bases with no gene match: 5. The chain's CDR3 is CASSLGGGRGTQYF. The CDR3 nucleotides read TGTGCCAGCAGCTTAGGGGGAGGGCGAGGGACCCAGTACTTC.

The chain has TRBV28 and TRBJ1-2; TRBD1 matches 7 bases. The CDR3 contains 15 residues. Germline CDR1 and CDR2: MDHEN and SYDVKM. V trimming: 7 bases; J trimming: 0 bases; junction bases outside the gene matches: 8. In nucleotides, the CDR3 is TGTGCCAGCACCTCGGGGACAGCCTCTAACTATGGCTACACCTTC. Residues: CASTSGTASNYGYTF.

This chain connects TRBV5-6 to TRBJ2-7, with 10 bases lining up with TRBD2. Trimming at V came to 4 bases and at J to 5 bases, leaving 3 bases not matched to a gene. This CDR3 region has 13 residues. The germline gives CDR1 SGHDT, CDR2 YYEEEE. The CDR3 region has the DNA TGTGCCAGCAGCGGGACTAGCGTTAACGAGCAGTACTTC. It translates to CASSGTSVNEQYF.

J is TRBJ1-1 and V is TRBV5-4, with 7 bases identical to TRBD1. Germline V gene sequence: CDR1 SGHNT, CDR2 YYREEE (reference sequence). V lost 5 bases, J lost 4 bases, and 8 bases stayed unmatched. The CDR3 runs 14 residues. The CDR3 protein is CASSWTGWSTEAFF. The CDR3 nucleotides are TGTGCCAGCAGTTGGACAGGCTGGAGCACTGAAGCTTTCTTT.

The rearrangement joins TRBV5-1 to TRBJ2-5; perhaps TRBD1 as D (6 bases). CDR3 length: 13 residues. Germline V lookup: CDR1 SGHRS, CDR2 YFSETQ. V was trimmed by 2 bases and J by 2 bases, leaving 7 bases between them. CDR3 coding DNA: TGCGCCAGCAGCTTCGGACAGCAAGAGACCCAGTACTTC. It translates to CASSFGQQETQYF.

In the case of this clone: Mismatch with germline at one junction end may stem from a read error. This sequence joins TRBV27 and TRBJ1-1; 11 bases agree with TRBD1. This CDR3 region has 12 residues. CDR1 MNHEY and CDR2 SMNVEV come from the germline V gene (reference sequence). The CDR3 sequence: CATRTGGFVVIF. The CDR3, as DNA: TGTGCCACCAGGACAGGGGGCTTCGTTGTGATCTTT.

V and J are TRBV5-4 and TRBJ2-1, with D possibly matching TRBD1 (6 bases). Trimming took 5 bases from V and 1 from J, leaving 7 bases between them. CDR3 size: 13 residues. CDR1 is SGHNT, CDR2 YYREEE, per germline (reference sequence). As DNA, the CDR3 is TGTGCCAGCAGGCAGGGGTCCTACAATGAGCAGTTCTTC. It codes for CASRQGSYNEQFF.

The V and J genes are TRBV11-2 and TRBJ2-7, with TRBD2 matching 8 bases. CDR1 and CDR2 from the germline V gene are SGHAT and FQNNGV. CDR3 length: 15 amino acids. Trimming removed 3 bases from V and 0 bases from J; junction bases left unmatched: 4. CDR3 sequence reads: CASSFSSGSSYEQYF. DNA of the CDR3: TGTGCCAGCAGCTTTAGCAGCGGGAGCTCCTACGAGCAGTACTTC.

The chain is built from TRBV5-1 and TRBJ2-5; 9 bases map to TRBD2. The germline CDR1 and CDR2 sequences are SGHRS and YFSETQ. After removal of 4 bases from V and 2 bases from J, the junction contained 3 bases not matched to a gene. CDR3 length equals 14 residues. The DNA of the CDR3 is TGCGCCAGCAGCCATAGCGGGGGACAAGAGACCCAGTACTTC. Amino acids: CASSHSGGQETQYF.

The chain links TRBV2 to TRBJ1-5; perhaps TRBD1 as D (5 bases). The CDR3 contains 14 residues. Germline CDR1 and CDR2: SNHLY and FYNNEI. Trimming cost V 6 bases and J 2 bases, with 11 bases left between them. The CDR3 region has the DNA TGTGCCAGCAGGGTGGGACTAGGCAATCAGCCCCAGCATTTT. Residues: CASRVGLGNQPQHF.

The chain couples TRBV19 to TRBJ2-5; weak D call: TRBD1 (6 bases). Germline V gives CDR1 LNHDA, CDR2 SQIVND (reference sequence). Trimming left V 3 bases short and J 4 bases short, with 15 bases between. The CDR3 is 15 amino acids. The CDR3 spells CASSISGVSGETQYF. DNA for the CDR3: TGTGCCAGTAGTATTTCAGGGGTGAGTGGAGAGACCCAGTACTTC.

V and J are TRBV5-1 and TRBJ2-1, with TRBD2 matching 10 bases. The CDR3 is 17 amino acids. V lost 2 bases, J lost 2 bases, and 7 bases stayed unmatched. Per germline, CDR1 SGHRS and CDR2 YFSETQ. CDR3 bases: TGCGCCAGCAGCTTCAATTTAGCGGGAGGCACCTACAATGAGCAGTTCTTC. This codes for CASSFNLAGGTYNEQFF.

CDR3 nucleotide sequence: TGTGCCAGCAGCCCCGTTAGAGGCAGGGCTAATTCCTACGAGCAGTACTTC. Translated, it gives CASSPVRGRANSYEQYF. The rearrangement links TRBV27 to TRBJ2-7; D is possibly TRBD1 (5 bases). CDR3 length: 17 residues. V was cut by 6 bases and J by 1 base, with 22 bases left in between. Germline assignment: CDR1 MNHEY and CDR2 SMNVEV (reference sequence).

V usage is TRBV7-2 and J usage is TRBJ2-2, with D possibly matching TRBD1 (5 bases). V gave up 2 bases and J gave up 4 bases, with 8 bases separating them. The germline V gene encodes CDR1 SGHTA and CDR2 FQGNSA. There are 14 residues in the CDR3. The CDR3 coding sequence is TGTGCCAGCAGCTTAAGGGGCCGCACCGGGGAGCTGTTTTTT. The encoded protein is CASSLRGRTGELFF.

The genes are TRBV6-5 and TRBJ1-2, with TRBD1 as a possible D gene (5 bases). Germline lookup yields CDR1 MNHEY and CDR2 SVGAGI. The V gene lost 5 bases and the J gene lost 0 bases, with 13 bases spanning the gap. CDR3 length: 15 amino acids. In DNA form, the CDR3 reads TGTGCCAGCAGTCAGCTGTTGACAGCTAACTATGGCTACACCTTC. The encoded protein is CASSQLLTANYGYTF.